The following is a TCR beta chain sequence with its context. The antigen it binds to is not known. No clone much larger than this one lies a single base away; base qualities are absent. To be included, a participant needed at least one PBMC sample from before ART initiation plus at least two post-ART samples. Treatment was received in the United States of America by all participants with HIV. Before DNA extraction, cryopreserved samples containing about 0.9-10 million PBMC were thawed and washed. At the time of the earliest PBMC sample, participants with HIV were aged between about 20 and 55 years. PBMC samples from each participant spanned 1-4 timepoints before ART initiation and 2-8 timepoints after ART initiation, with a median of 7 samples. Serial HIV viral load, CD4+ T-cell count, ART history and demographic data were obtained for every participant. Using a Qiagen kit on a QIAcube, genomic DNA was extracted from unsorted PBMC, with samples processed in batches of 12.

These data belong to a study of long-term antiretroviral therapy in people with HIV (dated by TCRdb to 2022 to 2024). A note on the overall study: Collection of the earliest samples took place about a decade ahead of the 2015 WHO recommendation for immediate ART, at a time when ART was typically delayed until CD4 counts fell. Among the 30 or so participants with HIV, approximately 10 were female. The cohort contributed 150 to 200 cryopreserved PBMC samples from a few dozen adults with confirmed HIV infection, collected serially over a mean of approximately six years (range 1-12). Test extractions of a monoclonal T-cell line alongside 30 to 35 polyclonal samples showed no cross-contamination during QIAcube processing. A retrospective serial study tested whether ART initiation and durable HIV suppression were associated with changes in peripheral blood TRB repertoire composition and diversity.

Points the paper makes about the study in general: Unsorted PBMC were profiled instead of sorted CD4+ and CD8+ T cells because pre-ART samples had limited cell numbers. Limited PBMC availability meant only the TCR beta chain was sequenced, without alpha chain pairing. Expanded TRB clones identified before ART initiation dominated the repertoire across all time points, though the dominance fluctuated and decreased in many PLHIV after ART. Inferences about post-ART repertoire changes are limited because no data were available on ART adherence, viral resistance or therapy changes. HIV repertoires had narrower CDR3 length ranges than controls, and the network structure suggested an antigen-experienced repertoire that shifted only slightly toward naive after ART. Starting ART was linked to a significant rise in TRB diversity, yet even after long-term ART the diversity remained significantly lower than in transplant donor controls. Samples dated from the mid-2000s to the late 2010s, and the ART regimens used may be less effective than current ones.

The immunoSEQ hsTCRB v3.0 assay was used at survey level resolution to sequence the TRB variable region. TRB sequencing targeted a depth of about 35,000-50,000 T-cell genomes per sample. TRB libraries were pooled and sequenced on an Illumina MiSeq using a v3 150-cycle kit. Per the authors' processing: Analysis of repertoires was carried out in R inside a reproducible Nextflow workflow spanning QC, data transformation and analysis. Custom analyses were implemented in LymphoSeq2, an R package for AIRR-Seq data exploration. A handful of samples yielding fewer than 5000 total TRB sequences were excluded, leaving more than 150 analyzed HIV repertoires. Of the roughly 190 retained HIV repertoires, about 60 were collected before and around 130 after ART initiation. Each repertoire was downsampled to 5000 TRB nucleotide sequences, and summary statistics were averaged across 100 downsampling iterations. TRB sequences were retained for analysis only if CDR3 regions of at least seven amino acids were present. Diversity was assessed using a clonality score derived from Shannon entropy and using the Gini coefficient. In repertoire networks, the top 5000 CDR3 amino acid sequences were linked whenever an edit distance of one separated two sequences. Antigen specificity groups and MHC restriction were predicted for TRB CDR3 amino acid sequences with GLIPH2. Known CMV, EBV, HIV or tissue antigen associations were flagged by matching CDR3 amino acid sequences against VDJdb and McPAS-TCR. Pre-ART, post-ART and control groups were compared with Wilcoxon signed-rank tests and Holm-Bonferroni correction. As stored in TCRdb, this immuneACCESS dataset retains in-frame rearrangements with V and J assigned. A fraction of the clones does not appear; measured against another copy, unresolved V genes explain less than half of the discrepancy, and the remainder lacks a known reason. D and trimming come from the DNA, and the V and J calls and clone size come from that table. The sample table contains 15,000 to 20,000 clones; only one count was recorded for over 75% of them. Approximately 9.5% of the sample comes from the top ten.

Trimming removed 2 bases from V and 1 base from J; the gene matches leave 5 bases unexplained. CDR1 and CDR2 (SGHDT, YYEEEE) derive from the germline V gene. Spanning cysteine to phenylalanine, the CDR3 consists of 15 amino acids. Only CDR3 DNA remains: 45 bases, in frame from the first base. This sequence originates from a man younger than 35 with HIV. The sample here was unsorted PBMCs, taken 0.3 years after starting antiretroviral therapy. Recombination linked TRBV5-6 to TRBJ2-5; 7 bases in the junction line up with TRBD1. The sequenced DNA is TGTGCCAGCAGCTTAAAGGGGGCCTTCCAAGAGACCCAGTACTTC. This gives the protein CASSLKGAFQETQYF.